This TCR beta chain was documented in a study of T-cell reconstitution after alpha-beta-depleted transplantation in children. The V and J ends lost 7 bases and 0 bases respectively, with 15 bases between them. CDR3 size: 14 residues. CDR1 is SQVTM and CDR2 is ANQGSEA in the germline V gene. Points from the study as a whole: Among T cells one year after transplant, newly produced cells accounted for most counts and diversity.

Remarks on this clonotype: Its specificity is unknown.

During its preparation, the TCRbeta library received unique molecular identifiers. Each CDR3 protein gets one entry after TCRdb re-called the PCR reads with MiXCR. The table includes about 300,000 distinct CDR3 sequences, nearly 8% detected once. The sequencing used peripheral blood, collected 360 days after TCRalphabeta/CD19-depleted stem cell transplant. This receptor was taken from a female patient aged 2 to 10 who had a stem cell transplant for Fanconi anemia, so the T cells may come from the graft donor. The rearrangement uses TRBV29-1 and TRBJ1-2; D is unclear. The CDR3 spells CSAIVDPANYGYTF. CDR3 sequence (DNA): TGCAGCGCCATAGTGGATCCAGCTAACTATGGCTACACCTTC.